A few counts support the clone carrying this T cell receptor beta chain. What it binds is unknown. The CDR3 is 13 residues long. Deletions cut 7 bases from V and 0 bases from J, with 8 bases between. Germline values: CDR1 SGHRS, CDR2 YFSETQ. One entry per CDR3 protein, called by TCRdb with MiXCR from the 5' RACE reads. The sample records hundreds of thousands of distinct CDR3 sequences, around 5.7% being singletons. The data were obtained in a study of identical twins. Study-wide results and caveats: Fewer insertions marked abundant cord blood beta clonotypes; young adult naive trended weakly, memory not at all. Invariant T cells like MAIT and iNKT could partly confound the zero-insertion analyses.

Sequencing used naive T cells sorted from blood. This TCR came from a man in his late teens or twenties in good health. The chain uses TRBV5-1 and TRBJ2-1; D is ambiguous. CDR3 amino acids: CASVADSYNEQFF. CDR3 nucleotide sequence: TGCGCCAGCGTAGCAGACTCCTACAATGAGCAGTTCTTC.